A selection of T cell receptor beta chains follows, all from one sample in a study of cytomegalovirus exposure and HLA in healthy donors. Measured with immunoSEQ multiplex PCR; TCRdb has only the in-frame clones, and not every one. The table has about 160,000 clones, roughly 80% seen once. The sample taken for sequencing was PBMCs. The receptors come from a male donor in good health and CMV-seropositive. Both conserved end residues are part of each CDR3. Each record gives: D gene, J gene, V gene, clone size, CDR3 protein, CDR3 DNA. D genes are given only for firm matches. Rows may omit the clone size; those that give it use once, few, many or a size class.

NA TRBJ2-3 TRBV5-1 NA CASSLEIGADTQYF TGCGCCAGCAGCTTGGAGATAGGGGCAGATACGCAGTATTTT
NA TRBJ2-5 TRBV10-3 NA CAIMGENEETQYF TGTGCCATCATGGGCGAAAACGAGGAGACCCAGTACTTC
NA TRBJ1-2 TRBV6-5 NA CASSYGGIYGYTF TGTGCCAGCAGTTACGGGGGGATCTATGGCTACACCTTC
NA TRBJ1-1 TRBV28 NA CASSFGGVEAFF TGTGCCAGCAGTTTCGGAGGGGTTGAAGCTTTCTTT
TRBD2 TRBJ2-3 TRBV6-6 NA CASSYSSGGQYF TGTGCCAGCAGTTACTCGAGCGGGGGGCAGTATTTT
NA TRBJ2-6 TRBV10-3 NA CAISLTASGANGLTF TGTGCCATCAGTTTGACAGCATCTGGGGCCAACGGCCTGACTTTC
NA TRBJ2-7 TRBV4-3 NA CASSQDPGSYEQYF TGCGCCAGCAGCCAAGATCCCGGGTCCTACGAGCAGTACTTC
TRBD1 TRBJ2-7 TRBV7-7 NA CASSLGTGATYEQYF TGTGCCAGCAGCTTAGGGACAGGGGCAACCTACGAGCAGTACTTC
TRBD2 TRBJ2-5 TRBV5-4 NA CASSPGGAGGHQETQYF TGTGCCAGCAGCCCAGGGGGAGCGGGAGGACACCAAGAGACCCAGTACTTC
TRBD2 TRBJ2-1 TRBV5-1 NA CASSDGLAGGPGNEQFF TGCGCCAGCAGCGACGGACTAGCGGGAGGGCCCGGCAATGAGCAGTTCTTC
NA TRBJ2-5 TRBV29-1 NA CSVSQETQYF TGCAGCGTCTCCCAAGAGACCCAGTACTTC
TRBD2 TRBJ2-7 TRBV7-4 NA CASFSGVLAGVGEQYF TGTGCCAGCTTTTCTGGGGTACTAGCGGGAGTAGGTGAGCAGTACTTC
TRBD1 TRBJ1-2 TRBV7-8 once CASSIPGGANAGYTF TGTGCCAGCAGCATACCAGGGGGCGCAAACGCTGGCTACACCTTC
NA TRBJ1-2 TRBV30 NA CAWSLEGPSKGYTF TGTGCCTGGAGTCTAGAGGGTCCTAGTAAGGGCTACACCTTC
NA TRBJ2-5 TRBV7-2 NA CASSVWTGETQYF TGTGCCAGCAGCGTCTGGACTGGAGAGACCCAGTACTTC
NA TRBJ1-2 TRBV7-2 few CASSLRTKDYGYTF TGTGCCAGCAGCCTCCGGACAAAGGACTATGGCTACACCTTC
TRBD1 TRBJ1-1 TRBV10-3 NA CAISGGQGRQAFF TGTGCCATCAGTGGGGGACAGGGACGTCAAGCTTTCTTT
TRBD2 TRBJ2-7 TRBV27 NA CASRAGGGTYEQYF TGTGCCAGCAGGGCGGGGGGGGGAACTTACGAGCAGTACTTC
TRBD2 TRBJ2-7 TRBV30 NA CSSGGMKHYEQYF TGTTCATCCGGGGGGATGAAGCACTACGAGCAGTACTTC
TRBD1 TRBJ2-2 TRBV9 NA CASSAGDRSTGELFF TGTGCCAGCAGCGCTGGGGACAGGTCCACCGGGGAGCTGTTTTTT
TRBD1 TRBJ2-5 TRBV5-1 NA CASSLQGATQETQYF TGCGCCAGCAGCCTTCAGGGGGCAACTCAAGAGACCCAGTACTTC
NA TRBJ1-6 TRBV6-1 NA CASSEGQDNSPLHF TGTGCCAGCAGTGAAGGGCAAGATAATTCACCCCTCCACTTT
TRBD2 TRBJ2-1 TRBV11-3 NA CASSRTRNNEQFF TGTGCCAGCAGCCGGACTAGAAACAATGAGCAGTTCTTC
NA TRBJ1-5 TRBV27 once CASRSTGQRDQPQHF TGTGCCAGCAGATCCACAGGGCAAAGAGATCAGCCCCAGCATTTT
NA TRBJ1-4 TRBV28 NA CASSFLGAGGEKLFF TGTGCCAGCAGTTTTTTGGGGGCCGGCGGCGAAAAACTGTTTTTT
NA TRBJ2-1 TRBV10-1 NA CASRGALGSEQFF TGCGCCAGCAGGGGAGCTCTTGGGAGTGAGCAGTTCTTC
NA TRBJ1-1 TRBV28 once CASSPPGGPNTEAFF TGTGCCAGCAGTCCTCCGGGGGGTCCGAACACTGAAGCTTTCTTT
TRBD1 TRBJ2-5 TRBV4-1 few CASSLTGGETQYF TGCGCCAGCAGCCTGACAGGGGGTGAGACCCAGTACTTC
TRBD1 TRBJ1-4 TRBV10-3 NA CAISGQGAPNEKLFF TGTGCCATCAGTGGGCAGGGGGCTCCTAATGAAAAACTGTTTTTT
NA TRBJ1-1 TRBV19 few CASSGLDGQMNTEAFF TGTGCCAGTAGTGGGCTAGACGGACAGATGAACACTGAAGCTTTCTTT
NA TRBJ1-1 TRBV7-2 few CASRSRDTLRVTEAFF TGTGCCAGCAGATCCCGGGACACCCTTCGGGTCACTGAAGCTTTCTTT
NA TRBJ1-4 TRBV27 once CASSLTPQVTTNEKLFF TGTGCCAGCAGCCTTACCCCTCAGGTGACAACTAATGAAAAACTGTTTTTT
TRBD2 TRBJ2-3 TRBV4-3 NA CASSQSGTSGTTDTQYF TGCGCCAGCAGCCAATCCGGGACTAGCGGGACGACAGATACGCAGTATTTT
NA TRBJ2-2 TRBV6-1 NA CASSEATLAGFSRADTGELFF TGTGCCAGCAGTGAAGCTACCCTCGCAGGGTTTAGCAGGGCGGACACCGGGGAGCTGTTTTTT
TRBD1 TRBJ2-7 TRBV7-2 NA CASSLDSGQGTTYEQYF TGTGCCAGCAGCTTAGATAGCGGACAGGGGACTACCTACGAGCAGTACTTC
TRBD2 TRBJ2-7 TRBV5-1 NA CASSLGGLAGVYEQYF TGCGCCAGCAGCTTGGGGGGACTAGCGGGAGTTTACGAGCAGTACTTC
TRBD1 TRBJ2-7 TRBV9 NA CASSPRDRSSYEQYF TGTGCCAGCAGTCCCCGGGACAGAAGCTCCTACGAGCAGTACTTC
TRBD1 TRBJ1-1 TRBV11-2 NA CASSFRDRRFSAEAFF TGTGCCAGCAGCTTTCGGGACAGGCGGTTTAGTGCTGAAGCTTTCTTT
NA TRBJ2-7 TRBV5-1 NA CASSLGQTSSYEQYF TGCGCCAGCAGCTTGGGTCAGACTAGCTCCTACGAGCAGTACTTC
TRBD1 TRBJ1-2 TRBV5-4 NA CASSRRDRGIGGNYGYTF TGTGCCAGCAGCCGAAGGGACAGGGGGATTGGGGGAAACTATGGCTACACCTTC
TRBD1 TRBJ1-1 TRBV27 NA CASSFRTGGNTEAFF TGTGCCAGCAGTTTCCGGACAGGGGGGAACACTGAAGCTTTCTTT
NA TRBJ2-3 TRBV27 NA CASSLSYDTQYF TGTGCCAGCAGCCTATCCTACGATACGCAGTATTTT
NA TRBJ2-1 TRBV29-1 once CSVDGQVPNEQFF TGCAGCGTTGATGGTCAGGTCCCCAATGAGCAGTTCTTC
NA TRBJ2-7 TRBV1 once CTSSWNSERSYEQYF TGCACCAGCAGCTGGAACTCGGAGCGTTCCTACGAGCAGTACTTC
NA TRBJ1-3 TRBV5-1 NA CASSLAVGAGNTIYF TGCGCCAGCAGCTTGGCCGTCGGGGCTGGAAACACCATATATTTT
NA TRBJ2-2 TRBV2 NA CASRFISANTGELFF TGTGCCAGCAGATTTATCAGCGCGAACACCGGGGAGCTGTTTTTT
NA TRBJ1-5 TRBV28 NA CASSSPGRGINQPQHF TGTGCCAGCAGTTCCCCGGGAAGGGGGATTAATCAGCCCCAGCATTTT
NA TRBJ1-2 TRBV6-5 few CASSGMQGYYGYTF TGTGCCAGCAGTGGTATGCAGGGGTACTATGGCTACACCTTC
TRBD2 TRBJ2-1 TRBV7-9 NA CASRVLAGGVNEQFF TGTGCCAGCAGGGTACTAGCGGGAGGGGTCAATGAGCAGTTCTTC
TRBD2 TRBJ2-7 TRBV6-1 NA CASSERMGGGREQYF TGTGCCAGCAGTGAACGGATGGGCGGGGGGCGGGAGCAGTACTTC
TRBD2 TRBJ2-1 TRBV13 NA CASSSSLFGLAGAEQFF TGTGCCAGCAGCTCGTCCCTCTTTGGACTAGCGGGAGCGGAGCAGTTCTTC
NA TRBJ2-2 TRBV5-6 NA CASSFRFLARQKDTGELFF TGTGCCAGCAGCTTTAGGTTTTTAGCAAGGCAGAAGGACACCGGGGAGCTGTTTTTT
TRBD1 TRBJ2-7 TRBV18 NA CASSPLDGTDEQYF TGTGCCAGCTCACCCCTGGACGGGACAGACGAGCAGTACTTC
TRBD1 TRBJ2-7 TRBV28 NA CASSRPPGTGKNEQYF TGTGCCAGCAGTCGTCCGCCCGGGACAGGGAAAAACGAGCAGTACTTC
NA TRBJ2-7 TRBV10-3 NA CAISELSRGTYEQYF TGTGCCATCAGTGAGTTGAGTCGAGGAACCTACGAGCAGTACTTC
TRBD1 TRBJ2-5 TRBV27 once CASARQGALGTQYF TGTGCCAGCGCACGACAGGGGGCATTGGGGACCCAGTACTTC